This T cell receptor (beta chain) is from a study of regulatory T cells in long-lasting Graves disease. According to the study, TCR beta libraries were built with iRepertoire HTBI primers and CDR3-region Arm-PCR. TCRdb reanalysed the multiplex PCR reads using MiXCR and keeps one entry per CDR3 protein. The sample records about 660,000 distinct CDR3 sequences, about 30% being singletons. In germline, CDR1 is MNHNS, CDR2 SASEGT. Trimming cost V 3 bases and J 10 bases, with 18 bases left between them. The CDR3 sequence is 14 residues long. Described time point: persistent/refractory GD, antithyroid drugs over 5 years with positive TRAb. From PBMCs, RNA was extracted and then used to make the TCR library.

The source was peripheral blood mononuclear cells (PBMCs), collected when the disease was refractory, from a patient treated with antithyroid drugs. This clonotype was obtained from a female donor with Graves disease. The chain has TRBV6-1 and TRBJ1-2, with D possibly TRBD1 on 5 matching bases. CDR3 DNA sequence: TGTGCCAGCAGTGACAGGCAACACAGGTACACCTACACCTTC. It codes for CASSDRQHRYTYTF.